This TCR beta chain was obtained from a study of blood T cell repertoires in COVID-19. On the study more broadly: There were acute and convalescent COVID-19 samples, and they came from the United States, Italy and Spain. T cells, B-cell-depleted T cells, or PBMCs supplied cDNA or gDNA.

Germline-derived CDR1 and CDR2 are SGHTA and FQGNSA. The CDR3 runs to 16 residues. V lost 5 bases to trimming and J lost 1 base; unmatched junction nucleotides: 9. In the original workflow: Reference gene primer amplification yielded estimated nucleated cell counts. Here immunoSEQ multiplex PCR was the method, and the copy in TCRdb shows in-frame clones only, minus some. The V and J calls and the clone size are those of that table, but D and trimming were determined from the DNA. Seen here are approximately 69,000 clones, about 82% observed once, and the top ten hold less than 2%. Sequenced sample: peripheral blood. The V gene is TRBV7-2, the J gene TRBJ2-5; TRBD2 agrees at 8 bases. This receptor was obtained from an older woman with acute or convalescent COVID-19. CDR3 residues: CASSNIEAGAQETQYF. As DNA, the CDR3 is TGTGCCAGCAGCAACATCGAAGCGGGGGCCCAAGAGACCCAGTACTTC.